Detailed here is one TCR beta chain. Clinical histories supplied by participants themselves formed the basis of cohort assignment. The sample is drawn from a study of blood T cell repertoires in COVID-19. The table came from immunoSEQ multiplex PCR; TCRdb's copy has only in-frame clones and leaves some out. The sample holds more than 250,000 clones, 70% to 90% seen once. There are 16 residues in the CDR3. The germline gives CDR1 SGHRS, CDR2 YFSETQ. V was clipped by 0 bases and J by 0 bases, with 9 bases between them. This receptor was identified in a woman in her twenties or thirties who had recovered from COVID-19. The chain employs TRBV5-1 and TRBJ1-4; D gene ambiguous. The sample taken for sequencing was PBMCs or T cells enriched from blood (not recorded which). The CDR3 nucleotides read TGCGCCAGCAGCTTGGCGGGTGCGGCAACTAATGAAAAACTGTTTTTT. Translation gives CASSLAGAATNEKLFF.